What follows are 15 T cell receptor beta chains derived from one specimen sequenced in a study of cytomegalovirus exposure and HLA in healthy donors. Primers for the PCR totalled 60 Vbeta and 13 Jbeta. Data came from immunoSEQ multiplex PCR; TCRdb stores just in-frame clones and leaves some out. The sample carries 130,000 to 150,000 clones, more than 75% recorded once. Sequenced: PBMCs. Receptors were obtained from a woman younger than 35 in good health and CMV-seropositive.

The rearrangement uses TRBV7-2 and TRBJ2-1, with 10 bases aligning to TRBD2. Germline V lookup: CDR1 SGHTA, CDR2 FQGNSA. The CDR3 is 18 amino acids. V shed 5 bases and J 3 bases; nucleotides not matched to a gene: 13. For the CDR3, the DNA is TGTGCCAGCAGCCTATTAGGCAATAGCGGGGGGCTCTACAATGAGCAGTTCTTC. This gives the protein CASSLLGNSGGLYNEQFF. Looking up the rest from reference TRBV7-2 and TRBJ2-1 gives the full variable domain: GAGVSQSPSNKVTEKGKDVELRCDPISGHTALYWYRQSLGQGLEFLIYFQGNSAPDKSGLPSDRFSAERTGGSVSTLTIQRTQQEDSAVYLCASSLLGNSGGLYNEQFFGPGTRLTVL.

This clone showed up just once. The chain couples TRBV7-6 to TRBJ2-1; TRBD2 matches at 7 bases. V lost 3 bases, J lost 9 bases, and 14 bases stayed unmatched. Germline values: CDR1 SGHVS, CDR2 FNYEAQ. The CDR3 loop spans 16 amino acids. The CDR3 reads CASSLLLAPAIGEQFF. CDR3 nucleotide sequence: TGTGCCAGCAGCTTGCTACTAGCGCCGGCGATTGGTGAGCAGTTCTTC.

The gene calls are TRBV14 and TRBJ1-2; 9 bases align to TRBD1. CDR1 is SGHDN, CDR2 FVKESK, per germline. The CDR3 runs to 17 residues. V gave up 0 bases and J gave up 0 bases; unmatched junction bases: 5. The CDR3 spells CASSQDRRTGANYGYTF. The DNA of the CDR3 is TGTGCCAGCAGCCAAGATCGTCGGACAGGGGCTAACTATGGCTACACCTTC.

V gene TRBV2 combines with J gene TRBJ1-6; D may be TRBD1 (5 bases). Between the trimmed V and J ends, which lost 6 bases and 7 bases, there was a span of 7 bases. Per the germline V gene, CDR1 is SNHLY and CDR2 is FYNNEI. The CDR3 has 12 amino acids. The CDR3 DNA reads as TGTGCCAGCAGGCGGGACAATTCACCCCTCCACTTT. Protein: CASRRDNSPLHF.

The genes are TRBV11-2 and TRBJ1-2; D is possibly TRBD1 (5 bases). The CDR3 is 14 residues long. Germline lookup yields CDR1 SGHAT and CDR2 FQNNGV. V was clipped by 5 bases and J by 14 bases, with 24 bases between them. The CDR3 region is CASSGKGTSTEGTF. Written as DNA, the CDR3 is TGTGCCAGCAGCGGCAAAGGGACCTCGACGGAGGGGACCTTC.

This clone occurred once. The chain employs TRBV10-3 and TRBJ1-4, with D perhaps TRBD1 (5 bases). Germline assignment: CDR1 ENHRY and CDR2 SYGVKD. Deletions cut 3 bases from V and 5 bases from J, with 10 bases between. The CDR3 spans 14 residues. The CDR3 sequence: CAISERQTNEKLFF. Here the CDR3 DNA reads TGTGCCATCAGTGAAAGACAGACAAATGAAAAACTGTTTTTT.

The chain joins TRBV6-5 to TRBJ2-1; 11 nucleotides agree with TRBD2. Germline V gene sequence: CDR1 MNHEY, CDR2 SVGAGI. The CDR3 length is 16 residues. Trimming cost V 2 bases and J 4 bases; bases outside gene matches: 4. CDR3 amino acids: CASSYLSGGAYNEQFF. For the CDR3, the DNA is TGTGCCAGCAGTTACCTTAGCGGGGGGGCTTACAATGAGCAGTTCTTC.

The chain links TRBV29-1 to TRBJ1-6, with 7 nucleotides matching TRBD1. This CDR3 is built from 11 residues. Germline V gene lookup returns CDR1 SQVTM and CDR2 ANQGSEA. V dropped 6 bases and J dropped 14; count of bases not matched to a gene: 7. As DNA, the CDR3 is TGCAGCGTGATCCTGGGACAGACCCTCCACTTT. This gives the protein CSVILGQTLHF. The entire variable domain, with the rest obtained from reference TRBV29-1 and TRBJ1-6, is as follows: SAVISQKPSRDICQRGTSLTIQCQVDSQVTMMFWYRQQPGQSLTLIATANQGSEATYESGFVIDKFPISRPNLTFSTLTVSNMSPEDSSIYLCSVILGQTLHFGNGTRLTVT.

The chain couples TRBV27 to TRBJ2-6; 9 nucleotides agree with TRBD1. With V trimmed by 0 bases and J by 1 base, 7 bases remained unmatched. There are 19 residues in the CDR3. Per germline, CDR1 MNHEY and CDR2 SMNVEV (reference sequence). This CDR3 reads CASSLSTGQGFSGANVLTF. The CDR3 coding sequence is TGTGCCAGCAGTTTATCTACGGGACAGGGCTTTTCTGGGGCCAACGTCCTGACTTTC.

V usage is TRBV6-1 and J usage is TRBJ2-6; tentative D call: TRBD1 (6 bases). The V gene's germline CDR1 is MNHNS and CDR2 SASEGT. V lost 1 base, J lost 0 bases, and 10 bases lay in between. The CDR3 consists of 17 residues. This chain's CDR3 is CASSEEDRLSGANVLTF. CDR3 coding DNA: TGTGCCAGCAGTGAAGAAGACAGGCTCTCTGGGGCCAACGTCCTGACTTTC.

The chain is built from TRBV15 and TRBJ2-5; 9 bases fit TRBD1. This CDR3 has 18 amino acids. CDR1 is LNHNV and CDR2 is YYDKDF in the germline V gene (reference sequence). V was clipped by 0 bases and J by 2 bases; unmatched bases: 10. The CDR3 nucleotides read TGTGCCACCAGCAGAGATAGGGGGGGGACAGGGAGACAAGAGACCCAGTACTTC. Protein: CATSRDRGGTGRQETQYF.

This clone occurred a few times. This CDR3 is CSARGGVVAFF. The CDR3 DNA sequence: TGCAGTGCTAGGGGGGGAGTGGTAGCTTTCTTT. The rearrangement uses TRBV20-1 and TRBJ1-1; a weak D match, TRBD1 (5 bases). Per the germline V gene, CDR1 is DFQATT and CDR2 is SNEGSKA (reference sequence). Between the trimmed V and J ends, which lost 3 bases and 10 bases, there was a span of 12 bases. The CDR3 loop spans 11 amino acids.

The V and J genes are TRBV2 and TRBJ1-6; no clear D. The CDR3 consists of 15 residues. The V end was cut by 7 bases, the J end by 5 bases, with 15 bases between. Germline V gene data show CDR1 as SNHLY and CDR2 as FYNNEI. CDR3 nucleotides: TGTGCCAGCACTGCGGCCGCCAGCAATAATTCACCCCTCCACTTT. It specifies CASTAAASNNSPLHF.

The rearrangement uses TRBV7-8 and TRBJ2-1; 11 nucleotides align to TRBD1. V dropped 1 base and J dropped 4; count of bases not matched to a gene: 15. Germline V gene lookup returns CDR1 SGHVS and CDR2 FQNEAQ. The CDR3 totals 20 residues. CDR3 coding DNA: TGTGCCAGCAGCTTAGTAAGGCGCCCCGGGACAGGGGGACGATACAATGAGCAGTTCTTC. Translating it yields CASSLVRRPGTGGRYNEQFF.

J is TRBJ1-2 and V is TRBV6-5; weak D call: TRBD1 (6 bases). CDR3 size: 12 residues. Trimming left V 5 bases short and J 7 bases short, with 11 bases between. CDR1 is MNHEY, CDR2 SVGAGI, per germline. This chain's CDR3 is CASSTGGIGYTF. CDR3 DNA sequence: TGTGCCAGCAGTACGGGGGGCATTGGCTACACCTTC.